Shown below are 13 T cell receptor beta chains from a single sample sequenced in a study of T cell clonality in common variable immunodeficiency. Sequenced by immunoSEQ multiplex PCR; TCRdb stores in-frame clones only, minus some. The sample holds tens of thousands of clones, and no clone turns up only once. Sequencing input: peripheral blood mononuclear cells. The receptors here all came from a person aged 18 to 70 in good health.

Note on this clone: Read sequence stops 3 residues before the CDR3 end, and the germline J gene provides the missing end. The J gene is TRBJ2-7, the V gene TRBV11-2, with D possibly matching TRBD1 (7 bases). CDR3 size: 14 residues. Between the trimmed V and J ends, which lost 5 bases and 4 bases, there was a span of 15 bases. Germline CDR1 is SGHAT and CDR2 is FQNNGV. Incomplete CDR3 DNA: TGTGCCAGCAGCAGAGCAGGGGGGACATACGAG. Translation: CASSRAGGTYE. The complete CDR3 reads CASSRAGGTYEQYF.

This clone appeared many times. The sequenced fragment ends 3 residues before the CDR3 boundary, so the rest is inferred from the germline J gene. This chain uses TRBV7-9 with TRBJ2-5, with 7 bases aligning to TRBD2. From germline, CDR1 is SEHNR and CDR2 FQNEAQ (reference sequence). The CDR3 has 15 residues. The V gene end was trimmed by 3 bases and the J gene end by 1 base; junction bases not matched to a gene: 5. The CDR3 DNA, read in part, is TGTGCCAGCAGCTTGCGAAGCGGGGCCCAAGAGACC. Translating it yields CASSLRSGAQET. The complete CDR3 sequence is CASSLRSGAQETQYF.

The table lists this clone with many counts. The sequenced fragment ends 3 residues before the CDR3 boundary, so the rest is inferred from the germline J gene. The gene calls are TRBV14 and TRBJ1-2, with unresolved D. CDR3 length: 13 amino acids. From germline, CDR1 is SGHDN and CDR2 FVKESK. The CDR3 DNA, read in part, is TGTGCCAGCAGCCAAGATTTAAGGCACGGC. Translated: CASSQDLRHG. In full, the CDR3 is CASSQDLRHGYTF.

In this sample, this clone turned up many times. The read finishes 3 residues shy of the CDR3 end, and the germline J gene is used to complete it. The rearrangement links TRBV12-3 or TRBV12-4 to TRBJ1-3; D uncertain. V was cut by 7 bases and J by 9 bases, with 22 bases left in between. The CDR3 covers 15 residues. The CDR3 sequence is CASTNPGPFAGTIYF. The sequenced CDR3 bases are TGTGCCAGCACCAACCCCGGACCGTTTGCGGGCACC.

Ten or more counts support this clone. The CDR3 goes on 3 residues after the read ends, and that part is filled in from the germline J gene. V gene TRBV20-1 combines with J gene TRBJ2-1; D is possibly TRBD2 (6 bases). Germline V gives CDR1 DFQATT, CDR2 SNEGSKA (reference sequence). Trimming removed 1 base at V and 3 bases at J, with 16 bases between. This CDR3 region has 16 residues. CDR3 bases read: TGCAGTGCTAGAGGCCTTTTGGGGGGTATCTACAATGAG. This codes for CSARGLLGGIYNE. The complete CDR3 sequence is CSARGLLGGIYNEQFF.

This clone was recorded a few times. Read coverage stops 3 residues before the CDR3 terminus; the germline J gene supplies the remainder. The J gene is TRBJ2-7, the V gene TRBV13; D is perhaps TRBD2 (5 bases). Germline CDR1 and CDR2: PRHDT and FYEKMQ (reference sequence). This CDR3 is built from 13 residues. The V end was cut by 2 bases, the J end by 6 bases, with 11 bases between. CDR3 sequence reads: CASSLRAAGEQYF. The covered CDR3 bases are TGTGCCAGCAGCTTACGGGCGGCGGGCGAG.

This clone was counted ten times or more. The read halts 3 residues ahead of the CDR3 end, with the missing end drawn from the germline J gene. The chain combines TRBV20-1 with TRBJ2-1; 9 bases map to TRBD1. CDR1 DFQATT and CDR2 SNEGSKA come from the germline V gene (reference sequence). V was pared by 4 bases and J by 6 bases, with 4 bases of the junction left unmatched. The CDR3 length is 13 residues. The sequenced CDR3 bases are TGCAGTGCTATAGGACAGGGGATCAATGAG. Its translation is CSAIGQGINE. Given in full, the CDR3 is CSAIGQGINEQFF.

This clone was seen ten or more times. From the germline J gene comes the end of the CDR3, since the read stops 3 residues before it. This rearrangement joins TRBV19 to TRBJ1-1; 9 positions match TRBD1. The CDR3 spans 16 residues. V lost 5 bases to trimming and J lost 0 bases; unmatched junction nucleotides: 7. Germline CDR1 and CDR2: LNHDA and SQIVND (reference sequence). The part of the CDR3 DNA that was read is TGTGCCAGTAGTCCAATAAACAGGGGGCTGAACACTGAA. Encoded protein: CASSPINRGLNTE. From start to end, the CDR3 is CASSPINRGLNTEAFF.

There are many counts of this clone. The DNA ends 3 residues before the CDR3 does, and the rest of the CDR3 is filled in from the germline J gene. The chain joins TRBV20-1 to TRBJ1-1, with a possible D match to TRBD1 (5 bases). This CDR3 is 13 amino acids long. CDR1 is DFQATT and CDR2 is SNEGSKA in the germline V gene (reference sequence). The CDR3 sequence is CSARDPQGGGAFF. The CDR3 DNA, read in part, is TGCAGTGCTAGAGATCCCCAGGGAGGTGGA.

Ten or more counts support this clone. The CDR3 extends 3 residues past the end of the read, so its final part is completed from the germline J gene. The V call is TRBV19, the J call TRBJ2-5; D perhaps matches TRBD1 (8 bases). Germline V gene sequence: CDR1 LNHDA, CDR2 SQIVND (reference sequence). V lost 5 bases and J 5 bases, leaving 18 bases between the germline ends. This CDR3 spans 15 amino acids. The sequenced part of the CDR3 DNA is TGTGCCAGTAGTCCCCTGGACAGGGAGGGGGAGACC. Its protein is CASSPLDREGET. The full CDR3 is CASSPLDREGETQYF.

This clone was counted at least ten times. The missing CDR3 end, 3 residues past where the read stops, is filled in from the germline J gene. The V and J genes are TRBV7-3 and TRBJ2-2; 10 nucleotides line up with TRBD2. This CDR3 is built from 16 residues. Germline-derived CDR1 and CDR2 are SGHTA and FQGTGA. V lost 5 bases, J lost 5 bases, and 8 bases stayed unmatched. The CDR3 loop reads CASSISSGSETGELFF. Partial CDR3 DNA: TGTGCCAGCAGCATTTCTAGCGGGAGTGAGACCGGGGAG.

This clone was seen at least ten times. The read ends 3 residues before the CDR3 terminus; that terminus is restored from the germline J gene. The V call is TRBV5-1, the J call TRBJ1-1; D unresolved. The V gene's germline CDR1 is SGHRS and CDR2 YFSETQ. V lost 0 bases to trimming and J lost 4 bases, with 13 bases between them. This CDR3 comprises 15 residues. This chain's CDR3 is CASSLASGLSTEAFF. The DNA read from the CDR3 is TGCGCCAGCAGCTTGGCCTCTGGCTTGAGCACTGAA.

This clone was counted ten times or more. The CDR3 end falls 3 residues outside the read, so it is completed with the germline J gene. The chain joins TRBV30 to TRBJ2-7; D is perhaps TRBD1 (5 bases). V lost 1 base, J lost 0 bases, and 7 bases lay in between. Per the germline V gene, CDR1 is GTSNPN and CDR2 is SVGIG (reference sequence). The CDR3 has 13 amino acids. CDR3 protein: CAWSGGVSYEQYF. The CDR3 DNA, read in part, is TGTGCCTGGAGTGGGGGCGTCTCCTACGAG.